This T cell receptor (beta chain) was sequenced for a study of regulatory T cells in long-lasting Graves disease. This clonotype was detected ten times or more. Described time point: persistent/refractory GD, antithyroid drugs over 5 years with positive TRAb. RNA extracted from PBMCs served as the sequencing template. The CDR3 loop spans 14 amino acids. Losses at the gene ends were 5 bases for V and 8 bases for J; bases not matched to a gene: 8. The germline CDR1 and CDR2 sequences are MNHEY and SVGEGT. Sequencing libraries for TCR beta were prepared with iRepertoire HTBI primers and Arm-PCR of CDR3 regions. MiXCR was run by TCRdb on the multiplex PCR reads, yielding one entry per CDR3 protein. The sample consists of approximately 400,000 distinct CDR3 sequences, roughly 20% of them appearing once.

This clonotype was obtained from a female donor with Graves disease. The specimen was peripheral blood mononuclear cells (PBMCs), collected when the disease was refractory, from a patient treated with antithyroid drugs. The chain is built from TRBV6-2 or TRBV6-3 and TRBJ2-5; 10 nucleotides line up with TRBD2. CDR3 nucleotides: TGTGCCAGCAGTCCCGGGACTAGCGAGAGTACCCAGTACTTC. The encoded protein is CASSPGTSESTQYF.